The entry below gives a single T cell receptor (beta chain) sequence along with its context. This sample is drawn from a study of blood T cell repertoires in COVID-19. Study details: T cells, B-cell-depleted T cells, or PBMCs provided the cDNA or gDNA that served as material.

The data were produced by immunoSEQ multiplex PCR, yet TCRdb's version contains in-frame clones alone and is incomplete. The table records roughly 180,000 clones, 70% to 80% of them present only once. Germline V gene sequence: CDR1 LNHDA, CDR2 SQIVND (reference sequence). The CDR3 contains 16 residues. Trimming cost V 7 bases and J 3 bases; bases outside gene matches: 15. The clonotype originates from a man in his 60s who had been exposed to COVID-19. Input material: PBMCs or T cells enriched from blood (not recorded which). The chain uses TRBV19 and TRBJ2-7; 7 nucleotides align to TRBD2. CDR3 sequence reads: CASTSLGASGLYEQYF. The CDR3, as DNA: TGTGCCAGTACCTCACTCGGGGCTAGCGGACTCTACGAGCAGTACTTC.